Listed below are T cell receptor beta chains from one sample, sequenced in a study of control samples from healthy donors and cancer patients. The table came from immunoSEQ multiplex PCR; TCRdb's copy has only in-frame clones and leaves some out. The data show over 150,000 clones, around 94% seen once. The source material was blood. These receptors were collected from a woman aged 18-30 years in good health. Each CDR3 is given with its conserved first and last residue. D genes are given only for firm matches. Rows may omit the clone size; those that give it use once, few, many or a size class.

NA | TRBJ2-2 | TRBV5-1 | TRBD1 | CASSLRQGAGELFF | TGCGCCAGCAGCTTACGACAGGGGGCCGGGGAGCTGTTTTTT
NA | TRBJ2-2 | TRBV7-3 | TRBD1 | CASSPSGTDNTGELFF | TGTGCCAGCAGCCCTTCCGGGACAGATAACACCGGGGAGCTGTTTTTT
NA | TRBJ2-5 | TRBV6-2/TRBV6-3 | NA | CASSYGKETQYF | TGTGCCAGCAGTTATGGGAAAGAGACCCAGTACTTC
NA | TRBJ2-7 | TRBV28 | NA | CASSLQNYEQYF | TGTGCCAGCAGTCTTCAGAATTACGAGCAGTACTTC
NA | TRBJ1-1 | TRBV5-4 | TRBD1 | CAGSEGDRGIVNTEAFF | TGTGCCGGATCTGAGGGGGACAGGGGCATCGTGAACACTGAAGCTTTCTTT
NA | TRBJ2-7 | TRBV7-9 | NA | CASSLVRYEQYF | TGTGCCAGCAGCTTAGTAAGATACGAGCAGTACTTC
NA | TRBJ1-1 | TRBV13 | NA | CASSPLNTEAFF | TGTGCCAGCAGCCCGCTGAACACTGAAGCTTTCTTT
NA | TRBJ1-1 | TRBV18 | NA | CASSPQAENTEAFF | TGTGCCAGCTCACCACAGGCGGAGAACACTGAAGCTTTCTTT
NA | TRBJ2-7 | TRBV11-3 | NA | CASSGVGFYEQYF | TGTGCCAGCAGTGGGGTGGGATTCTACGAGCAGTACTTC
NA | TRBJ1-5 | TRBV7-8 | NA | CASSLGVGPLSPQHF | TGTGCCAGCAGCTTAGGTGTGGGCCCCCTGTCGCCCCAGCATTTT
NA | TRBJ2-3 | TRBV7-2 | TRBD2 | CASSFLIAGGADTQYF | TGTGCCAGCAGCTTCTTGATAGCGGGGGGGGCAGATACGCAGTATTTT
once | TRBJ2-7 | TRBV6-2/TRBV6-3 | TRBD1 | CASSASGGEQYF | TGTGCCAGCAGCGCCTCAGGGGGCGAGCAGTACTTC
NA | TRBJ1-6 | TRBV28 | NA | CATAIIGTYNSPLHF | TGTGCCACCGCGATAATCGGGACGTATAATTCACCCCTCCACTTT
NA | TRBJ2-1 | TRBV4-2 | TRBD2 | CASSQVSSGANEQFF | TGTGCCAGCAGCCAAGTTTCCAGCGGGGCGAATGAGCAGTTCTTC
NA | TRBJ2-7 | TRBV7-2 | TRBD2 | CASSSSSGRVHYEQYF | TGTGCCAGCAGCTCCTCTAGCGGGAGGGTCCACTACGAGCAGTACTTC
NA | TRBJ2-3 | TRBV19 | TRBD1 | CASRDRGPEVTDTQYF | TGTGCCAGTAGAGACAGGGGGCCAGAAGTAACAGATACGCAGTATTTT
NA | TRBJ2-3 | TRBV2 | TRBD1 | CASSGTGPPSTDTQYF | TGTGCCAGCTCCGGGACAGGGCCCCCGAGCACAGATACGCAGTATTTT
NA | TRBJ2-7 | TRBV2 | NA | CASRGIYEQYF | TGTGCCAGCAGGGGGATCTACGAGCAGTACTTC
few | TRBJ1-2 | TRBV6-5 | TRBD1 | CASSWTGRYGYTF | TGTGCCAGCAGCTGGACAGGGCGTTATGGCTACACCTTC
few | TRBJ1-2 | TRBV5-5 | NA | CASSLVNYGYTF | TGTGCCAGCAGCTTGGTGAACTATGGCTACACCTTC
NA | TRBJ2-3 | TRBV20-1 | TRBD1 | CSGQGTDTQYF | TGCAGCGGACAGGGTACAGATACGCAGTATTTT
NA | TRBJ1-1 | TRBV2 | NA | CASSDFTSGALNTEAFF | TGTGCCAGCAGCGATTTCACTTCTGGAGCCCTGAACACTGAAGCTTTCTTT
NA | TRBJ2-2 | TRBV7-2 | NA | CASSPTGELFF | TGTGCCAGCAGCCCGACCGGGGAGCTGTTTTTT
NA | TRBJ2-2 | TRBV2 | NA | CASSRRERHTGELFF | TGTGCCAGCAGTCGGAGGGAGCGGCACACCGGGGAGCTGTTTTTT
NA | TRBJ2-7 | TRBV20-1 | NA | CSAPFLYEQYF | TGCAGTGCTCCGTTTTTGTACGAGCAGTACTTC
NA | TRBJ1-3 | TRBV12-3/TRBV12-4 | TRBD1 | CASRGGTANTIYF | TGTGCCAGCAGGGGCGGGACAGCAAACACCATATATTTT
once | TRBJ1-1 | TRBV7-3 | TRBD1 | CASSLGTGRVLTEAFF | TGTGCCAGCAGCTTGGGGACAGGGAGGGTTCTGACTGAAGCTTTCTTT
NA | TRBJ1-2 | TRBV27 | TRBD1 | CASTPGTGGGYTF | TGTGCCAGCACCCCCGGGACAGGGGGCGGCTACACCTTC